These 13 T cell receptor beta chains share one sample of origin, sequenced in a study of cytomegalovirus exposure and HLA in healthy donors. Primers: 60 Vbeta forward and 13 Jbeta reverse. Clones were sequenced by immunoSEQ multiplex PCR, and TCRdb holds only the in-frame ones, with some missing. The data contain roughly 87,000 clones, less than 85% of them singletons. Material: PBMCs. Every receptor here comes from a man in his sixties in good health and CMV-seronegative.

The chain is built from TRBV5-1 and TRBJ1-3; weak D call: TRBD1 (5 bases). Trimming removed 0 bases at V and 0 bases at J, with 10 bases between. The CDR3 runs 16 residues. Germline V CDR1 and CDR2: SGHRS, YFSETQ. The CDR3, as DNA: TGCGCCAGCAGCTTGGAGGGGTCATACTCTGGAAACACCATATATTTT. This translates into CASSLEGSYSGNTIYF.

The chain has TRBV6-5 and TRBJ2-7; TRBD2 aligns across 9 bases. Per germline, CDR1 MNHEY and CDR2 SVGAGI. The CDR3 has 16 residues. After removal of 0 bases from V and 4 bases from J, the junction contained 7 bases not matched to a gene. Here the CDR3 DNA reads TGTGCCAGCAGTTACTCCAGCGGGGGGTGGAAGTACGAGCAGTACTTC. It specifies CASSYSSGGWKYEQYF.

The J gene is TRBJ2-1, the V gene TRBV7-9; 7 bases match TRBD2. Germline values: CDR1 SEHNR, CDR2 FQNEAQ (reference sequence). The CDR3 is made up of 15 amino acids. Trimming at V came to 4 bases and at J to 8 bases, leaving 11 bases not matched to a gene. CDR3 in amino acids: CASSYLAVGADEQFF. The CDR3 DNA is TGTGCCAGCAGCTACCTAGCGGTGGGTGCTGATGAGCAGTTCTTC.

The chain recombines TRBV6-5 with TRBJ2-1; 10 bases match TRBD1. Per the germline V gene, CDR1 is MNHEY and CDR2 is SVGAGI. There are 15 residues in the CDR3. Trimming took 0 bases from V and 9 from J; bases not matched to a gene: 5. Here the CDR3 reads CASSYSRQGASEQFF. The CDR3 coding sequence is TGTGCCAGCAGTTACTCGAGACAGGGGGCCAGTGAGCAGTTCTTC.

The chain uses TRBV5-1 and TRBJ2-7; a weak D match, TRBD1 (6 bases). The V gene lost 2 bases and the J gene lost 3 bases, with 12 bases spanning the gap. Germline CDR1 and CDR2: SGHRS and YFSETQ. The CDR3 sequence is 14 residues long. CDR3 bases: TGCGCCAGCAGCTTTCGACAGGCTAACTACGAGCAGTACTTC. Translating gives CASSFRQANYEQYF.

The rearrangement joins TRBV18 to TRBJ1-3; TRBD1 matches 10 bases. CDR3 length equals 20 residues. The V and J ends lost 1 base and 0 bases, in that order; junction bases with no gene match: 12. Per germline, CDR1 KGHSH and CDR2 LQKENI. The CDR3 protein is CASSPLRDRGQSFSGNTIYF. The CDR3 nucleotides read TGTGCCAGCTCACCACTTCGAGACAGGGGGCAATCTTTCTCTGGAAACACCATATATTTT.

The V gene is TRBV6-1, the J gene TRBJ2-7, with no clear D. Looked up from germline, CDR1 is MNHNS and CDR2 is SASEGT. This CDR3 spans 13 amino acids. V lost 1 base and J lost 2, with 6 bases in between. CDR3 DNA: TGTGCCAGCAGTGAAGAACTACCCTACGAGCAGTACTTC. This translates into CASSEELPYEQYF.

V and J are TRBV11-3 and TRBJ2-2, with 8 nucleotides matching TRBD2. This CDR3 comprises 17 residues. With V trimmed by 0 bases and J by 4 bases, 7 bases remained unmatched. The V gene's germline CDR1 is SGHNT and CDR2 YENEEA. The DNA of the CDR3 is TGTGCCAGCAGCTTAGATGGGACTAGGTTTGCCACCGGGGAGCTGTTTTTT. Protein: CASSLDGTRFATGELFF. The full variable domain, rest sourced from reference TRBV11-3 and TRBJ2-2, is EAGVVQSPRYKIIEKKQPVAFWCNPISGHNTLYWYLQNLGQGPELLIRYENEEAVDDSQLPKDRFSAERLKGVDSTLKIQPAELGDSAVYLCASSLDGTRFATGELFFGEGSRLTVL.

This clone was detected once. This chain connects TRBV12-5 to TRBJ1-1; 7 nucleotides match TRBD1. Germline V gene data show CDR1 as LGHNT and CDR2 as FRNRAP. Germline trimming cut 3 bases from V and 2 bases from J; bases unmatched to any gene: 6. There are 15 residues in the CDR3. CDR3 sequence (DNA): TGTGCTAGTGGTTTCCAGGGGGGTGGTAACACTGAAGCTTTCTTT. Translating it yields CASGFQGGGNTEAFF.

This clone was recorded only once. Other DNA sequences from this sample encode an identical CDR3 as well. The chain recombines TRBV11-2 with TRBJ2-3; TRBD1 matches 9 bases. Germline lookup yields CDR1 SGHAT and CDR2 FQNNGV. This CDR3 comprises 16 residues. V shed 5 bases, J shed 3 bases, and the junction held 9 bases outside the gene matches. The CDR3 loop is CASSPLTGGGTDTQYF. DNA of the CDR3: TGTGCCAGCAGCCCATTGACAGGGGGTGGGACAGATACGCAGTATTTT.

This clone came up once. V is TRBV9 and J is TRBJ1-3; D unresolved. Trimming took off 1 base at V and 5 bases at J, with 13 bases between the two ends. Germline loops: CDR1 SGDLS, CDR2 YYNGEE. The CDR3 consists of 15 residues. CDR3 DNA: TGTGCCAGCAGCGTACTAAGTGGCGGAAGAAACACCATATATTTT. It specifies CASSVLSGGRNTIYF.

As DNA, the CDR3 is TGTGCCAGCAGCCGAACAAGGGGCACTGAAGCTTTCTTT. As protein: CASSRTRGTEAFF. The chain recombines TRBV7-8 with TRBJ1-1; possible D gene TRBD1, 5 bases. Trimming shortened V by 5 bases and J by 4 bases, and 11 bases separated the two germline ends. Germline loops: CDR1 SGHVS, CDR2 FQNEAQ. This CDR3 region has 13 residues. Variable domain in full (rest from reference TRBV7-8 and TRBJ1-1): GAGVSQSPRYKVAKRGQDVALRCDPISGHVSLFWYQQALGQGPEFLTYFQNEAQLDKSGLPSDRFFAERPEGSVSTLKIQRTQQEDSAVYLCASSRTRGTEAFFGQGTRLTVV.

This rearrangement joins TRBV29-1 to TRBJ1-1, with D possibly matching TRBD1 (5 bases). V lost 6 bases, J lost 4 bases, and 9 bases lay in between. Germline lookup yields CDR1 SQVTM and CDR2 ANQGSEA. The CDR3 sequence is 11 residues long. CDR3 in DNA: TGCAGCGTCCGGGACTCCACTGAAGCTTTCTTT. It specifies CSVRDSTEAFF.